The T cell receptor (beta chain) described here comes from a study of response to subunit inactivated influenza vaccine. Study-level results: The authors put forward the suggestion that each seasonal influenza vaccination may bring in only a limited number of new T cells.

V lost 5 bases to trimming and J lost 0 bases, with 19 bases between them. This CDR3 has 18 residues. Germline V lookup: CDR1 SGHAT, CDR2 FQDESV (reference sequence). This clonotype has only a few counts. Its target is unknown. TCRdb used MiXCR to reprocess the RT-PCR reads, holding one entry per CDR3 protein. The table has 200,000 to 250,000 distinct CDR3 sequences, over 9% seen once; the top ten hold approximately 8.3%. Sequencing was performed on non-naive T cells sorted from PBMCs, taken approximately 15 days before vaccination. The sequence was collected from a man aged 50-59 years who received an inactivated influenza vaccine. The chain joins TRBV11-1 to TRBJ2-2, with a tentative D call TRBD1 (5 bases). The CDR3 sequence: CASSRTPSDSANTGELFF. In DNA, the CDR3 is TGTGCCAGCAGCCGGACCCCCAGCGACAGCGCGAACACCGGGGAGCTGTTTTTT.